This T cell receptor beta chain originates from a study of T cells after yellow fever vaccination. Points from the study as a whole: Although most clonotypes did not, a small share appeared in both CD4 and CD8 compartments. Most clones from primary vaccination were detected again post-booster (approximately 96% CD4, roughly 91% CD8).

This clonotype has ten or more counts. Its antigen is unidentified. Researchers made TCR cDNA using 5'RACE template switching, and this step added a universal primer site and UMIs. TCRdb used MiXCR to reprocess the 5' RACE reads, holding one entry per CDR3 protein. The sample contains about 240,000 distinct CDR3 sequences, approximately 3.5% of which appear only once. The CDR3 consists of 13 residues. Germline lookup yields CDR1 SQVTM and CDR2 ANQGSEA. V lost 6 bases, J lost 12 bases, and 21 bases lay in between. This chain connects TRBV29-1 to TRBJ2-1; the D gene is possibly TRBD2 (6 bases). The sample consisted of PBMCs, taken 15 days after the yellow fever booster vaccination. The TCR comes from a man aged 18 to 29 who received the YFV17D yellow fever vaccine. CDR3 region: CSVPGLPSDGQFF. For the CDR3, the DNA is TGCAGCGTACCGGGACTGCCATCAGATGGGCAGTTCTTC.